This T cell receptor (beta chain) derives from a study of cytomegalovirus exposure and HLA in healthy donors. PCR used 60 Vbeta primers and 13 Jbeta primers. Produced via immunoSEQ multiplex PCR; TCRdb's table is partial and in-frame only. The sample lists about 82,000 clones, under 80% seen once, with approximately 20% in the top ten. Samples came from healthy bone marrow donors. The sequence was obtained from a young man in good health and CMV-seropositive. Sequenced: PBMCs.

Written as DNA, the CDR3 is TGCGCCAGCAGCCAAGAATGGCAGGCATCCTACGAGCAGTACTTC. Amino acid sequence: CASSQEWQASYEQYF. The chain uses TRBV4-3 and TRBJ2-7; D remains unclear. In germline, CDR1 is LGHNA, CDR2 YSLEER. The V gene lost 0 bases and the J gene lost 1 base, with 10 bases spanning the gap. The CDR3 totals 15 residues.